This T cell receptor (beta chain) was obtained from a study of control samples from healthy donors and cancer patients. Germline CDR1 and CDR2: SGHDN and FVKESK. The CDR3 sequence is 15 residues long. The ends were cut back, 1 base at V and 1 base at J, with 10 bases in the middle. Using immunoSEQ multiplex PCR, the repertoire was profiled, and TCRdb retains in-frame clones only, with some absent. The sample holds approximately 160,000 clones, 92% seen once. The sequence came from a woman in her twenties or thirties in good health. The J gene is TRBJ1-1, the V gene TRBV14; D gene ambiguous. The material sequenced was blood. The CDR3 loop is CASSQVGWSNTEAFF. In DNA form, the CDR3 reads TGTGCCAGCAGCCAAGTGGGGTGGTCGAACACTGAAGCTTTCTTT.